Listed here is a single T cell receptor (beta chain). Its target is unknown. These data belong to a study of shared clonotypes between healthy human individuals. Study details: Per donor, three plates held CD4 naive cells, three held CD4 memory, two held CD8 naive and one held CD8 memory.

Study-level findings and limits: Researchers sampled only blood; tissue repertoires likely differ. A reduction in generation probabilities was seen for non-shared clonotypes relative to those shared by all four donors.

The CDR3 spans 15 residues. V lost 3 bases, J lost 5 bases, and 7 bases stayed unmatched. Germline V lookup: CDR1 SGHDT, CDR2 YYEEEE. Assay: immunoSEQ multiplex PCR; the TCRdb copy retains only in-frame clones and omits some. In the table there are 2 million to 2.5 million clones, approximately 95% of which are singletons. The chain joins TRBV5-6 to TRBJ2-5, with TRBD1 matching over 10 bases. Sequenced: naive CD4+ T cells from PBMCs. Subset given: CD45RA+ positively selected. This sequence was found in a man aged 18 to 30 in good health. Some clones in this sample may be carry-over from other donors' samples. Written as DNA, the CDR3 is TGTGCCAGCAGCTGGGGACAGGGGCCGGCCGAGACCCAGTACTTC. It is translated as CASSWGQGPAETQYF.